The 13 T cell receptor beta chains below come from one sample, sequenced in a study of T cell clonality in common variable immunodeficiency (dated by TCRdb to 2014 to 2015). General findings and caveats noted by the study authors: CVID TCRbeta sequences reportedly showed fewer deletions and N-nucleotide insertions and lacked highly modified clones with 13 or more V deletions.

Library preparation employed the immunoSEQ multiplex PCR assay. This immuneACCESS table, as held by TCRdb, lists in-frame sequences with V and J called but not all clones. Of the missing ones, under half trace to an unresolved V gene in checked studies; the others have no known cause. With 35,000 or so clones recorded, this sample contains no clone counted only once. The biggest ten clones account for about 6.1% of the sample. The antigens of these receptors remain unknown. The sequenced sample consisted of peripheral blood mononuclear cells. The receptor source for this set is a human donor with common variable immunodeficiency.

Turning to this clone: From the germline J gene comes the end of the CDR3, since the read stops 3 residues before it. The chain carries TRBV6-1 and TRBJ1-3, with 8 bases matching TRBD1. V lost 4 bases, J lost 0 bases, and 5 bases stayed unmatched. The germline V gene has CDR1 MNHNS and CDR2 SASEGT. CDR3 length equals 16 residues. CDR3 bases read: TGTGCCAGCAGTGGACGGACAGGGCCCTCTGGAAACACC. Its protein is CASSGRTGPSGNT. The whole CDR3 region reads CASSGRTGPSGNTIYF.

For this clone: The CDR3 is cut off 3 residues early in the read; its end comes from the germline J gene. V and J are TRBV19 and TRBJ2-4; TRBD2 agrees at 15 bases. The CDR3 extends over 16 amino acids. V was pared by 5 bases and J by 7 bases, with 6 bases of the junction left unmatched. The germline CDR1 and CDR2 sequences are LNHDA and SQIVND (reference sequence). The CDR3 sequence is CASSRTSGGAENIQYF. The covered CDR3 bases are TGTGCCAGTAGTCGGACTAGCGGGGGGGCCGAGAACATT.

A word on this clone: Read coverage stops 3 residues before the CDR3 terminus; the germline J gene supplies the remainder. J is TRBJ2-3 and V is TRBV30, with TRBD2 matching 13 bases. J lost 2 bases, V lost 2 bases, and 4 bases had no gene match. From germline, CDR1 is GTSNPN and CDR2 SVGIG (reference sequence). CDR3 size: 16 residues. Incomplete CDR3 DNA: TGTGCCTGGAGTTTACTAGCGGGGGGGCCCACAGATACG. It yields the protein CAWSLLAGGPTDT. In full, the CDR3 is CAWSLLAGGPTDTQYF.

A few counts support this clone. The read ends 3 residues early relative to the CDR3; the germline J gene fills the gap. V is TRBV7-2 and J is TRBJ2-5; 7 bases are a match to TRBD2. The V gene end was trimmed by 5 bases and the J gene end by 4 bases; junction bases not matched to a gene: 4. Germline V CDR1 and CDR2: SGHTA, FQGNSA. CDR3 size: 13 residues. The CDR3 DNA, read in part, is TGTGCCAGCAGCCGGACTAGAGGAGAGACC. It is translated as CASSRTRGET. The full-length CDR3 reads as CASSRTRGETQYF.

In its sample, this clone was seen a few times. Coverage ceases 3 residues before the CDR3 finishes, and the germline J gene fills in the end. The chain carries TRBV19 and TRBJ2-3; 10 nucleotides agree with TRBD1. Losses at the gene ends were 5 bases for V and 2 bases for J; bases not matched to a gene: 10. The CDR3 loop spans 17 amino acids. Per germline, CDR1 LNHDA and CDR2 SQIVND (reference sequence). CDR3 in amino acids: CASSPLGGQGITDTQYF. The sequenced CDR3 bases are TGTGCCAGTAGTCCCCTGGGGGGACAGGGGATCACAGATACG.

About this clone: With the read ending 3 residues before the CDR3 end, the germline J gene is used to fill in that end. This chain links TRBV19 with TRBJ2-1, with 8 nucleotides matching TRBD2. Germline lookup yields CDR1 LNHDA and CDR2 SQIVND (reference sequence). V lost 7 bases, J lost 5 bases, and 4 bases stayed unmatched. CDR3 length: 13 amino acids. CDR3 bases read: TGTGCCAGTATGGGACTAGGGGACAATGAG. It yields the protein CASMGLGDNE. In full, the CDR3 reads CASMGLGDNEQFF.

The sample holds many counts of this clone. From the germline J gene comes the end of the CDR3, since the read stops 3 residues before it. The rearrangement links TRBV28 to TRBJ2-7; 8 positions agree with TRBD1. Germline V gene sequence: CDR1 MDHEN, CDR2 SYDVKM. This CDR3 comprises 14 residues. V was clipped by 7 bases and J by 3 bases; unmatched bases: 8. The DNA read from the CDR3 is TGTGCCAGCACCCGGACAGGGTTAAACTACGAG. Amino acid sequence: CASTRTGLNYE. In full, the CDR3 reads CASTRTGLNYEQYF.

This clone was counted many times. Read sequence stops 3 residues before the CDR3 end, and the germline J gene provides the missing end. The gene calls are TRBV20-1 and TRBJ2-7; TRBD2 matches 15 bases. J lost 2 bases, V lost 3 bases, and 2 bases had no gene match. CDR1 is DFQATT and CDR2 is SNEGSKA in the germline V gene (reference sequence). The CDR3 runs 15 residues. The covered CDR3 bases are TGCAGTGCTAGGGGACTAGCGGGGGGAACCTACGAG. This translates into CSARGLAGGTYE. The CDR3, in full, reads CSARGLAGGTYEQYF.

Concerning this clone: Read coverage stops 3 residues before the CDR3 terminus; the germline J gene supplies the remainder. The chain recombines TRBV19 with TRBJ1-2; TRBD1 aligns across 7 bases. The CDR3 spans 14 residues. J was trimmed by 0 bases and V by 7 bases; bases with no gene match: 5. Per the germline V gene, CDR1 is LNHDA and CDR2 is SQIVND (reference sequence). CDR3 protein: CASNPTGSNYGYTF. The DNA read from the CDR3 is TGTGCCAGTAATCCGACAGGGTCTAACTATGGC.

This clone was recorded at least ten times. The CDR3 goes on 3 residues after the read ends, and that part is filled in from the germline J gene. This rearrangement joins TRBV14 to TRBJ1-3; weak D call: TRBD1 (6 bases). This CDR3 spans 13 amino acids. Germline V CDR1 and CDR2: SGHDN, FVKESK. V was clipped by 3 bases and J by 3 bases, with 6 bases between them. The CDR3 DNA, read in part, is TGTGCCAGCAGCCACAGGGGTGGAAACACC. Translating gives CASSHRGGNT. The whole CDR3 reads CASSHRGGNTIYF.

This clone was counted many times. The observed sequence ends 3 residues before the CDR3 terminus, with the missing tail filled in from the germline J gene. This chain connects TRBV11-2 to TRBJ1-1; tentative D call: TRBD1 (6 bases). This CDR3 contains 15 residues. CDR1 and CDR2 from the germline V gene are SGHAT and FQNNGV. The V and J ends lost 5 bases and 2 bases respectively, with 15 bases between them. CDR3 protein: CASSITTGPNTEAFF. The sequenced CDR3 bases are TGTGCCAGCAGCATAACGACAGGACCCAACACTGAA.

This clone has a handful of counts. The read comes to an end 3 residues before the CDR3 does, leaving the germline J gene to fill in the end. This sequence joins TRBV18 and TRBJ1-1, with D possibly matching TRBD1 (6 bases). Per the germline V gene, CDR1 is KGHSH and CDR2 is LQKENI. The germline V and J ends were trimmed by 4 bases and 3 bases, with 15 bases remaining between them. This CDR3 has 15 residues. The CDR3 bases that were read are TGTGCCAGCTCACTTTATACAGGGCTGGACACTGAA. Amino acid sequence: CASSLYTGLDTE. From start to end, the CDR3 is CASSLYTGLDTEAFF.

This clone occurred a few times. The CDR3 goes on 3 residues after the read ends, and that part is filled in from the germline J gene. The chain combines TRBV19 with TRBJ2-1; 10 nucleotides agree with TRBD2. V was clipped by 1 base and J by 2 bases; unmatched bases: 8. The CDR3 extends over 18 amino acids. Germline V lookup: CDR1 LNHDA, CDR2 SQIVND (reference sequence). The CDR3: CASSIGYSGGPPYNEQFF. The covered CDR3 bases are TGTGCCAGTAGTATAGGGTATAGCGGGGGGCCGCCCTACAATGAG.